These 9 T cell receptor beta chains came from one sample sequenced in a study of cytomegalovirus exposure and HLA in healthy donors. PCR was performed using 60 Vbeta and 13 Jbeta primers. Generated by immunoSEQ multiplex PCR, the TCRdb table keeps only in-frame clones and is missing some. The profile shows around 110,000 clones, 82% of them singletons. The material sequenced was PBMCs. These receptor sequences come from a man aged 25-45 years in good health and CMV-seropositive.

The chain has TRBV20-1 and TRBJ2-3; 11 bases fit TRBD2. V shed 5 bases and J 15 bases; nucleotides not matched to a gene: 7. The CDR3 has 11 amino acids. The germline V gene encodes CDR1 DFQATT and CDR2 SNEGSKA (reference sequence). CDR3 sequence reads: CSAEIAGGIYF. The CDR3 DNA is TGCAGTGCTGAGATAGCGGGGGGGATTTATTTT.

The count of this clone is one. J is TRBJ1-2 and V is TRBV10-1; the D gene is possibly TRBD1 (5 bases). The CDR3 is 14 amino acids. Looked up from germline, CDR1 is WNHNN and CDR2 is SYGVQD (reference sequence). Trimming took off 0 bases at V and 4 bases at J, with 9 bases between the two ends. This CDR3 reads CASSESGTPYGYTF. In nucleotides, the CDR3 is TGCGCCAGCAGTGAGTCGGGGACTCCCTATGGCTACACCTTC.

The chain employs TRBV5-6 and TRBJ1-2; no clear D. Looked up from germline, CDR1 is SGHDT and CDR2 is YYEEEE. Trimming removed 2 bases at V and 8 bases at J, with 13 bases between. CDR3 length equals 13 residues. CDR3 DNA sequence: TGTGCCAGCAGCTTTCCCCCGGGGAGGGGCTACACCTTC. Translation gives CASSFPPGRGYTF.

The gene calls are TRBV6-4 and TRBJ2-1; 10 bases match TRBD2. The CDR3 covers 16 residues. The V and J ends lost 0 bases and 6 bases, in that order; junction bases with no gene match: 5. Per the germline V gene, CDR1 is MRHNA and CDR2 is SNTAGT. CDR3 in amino acids: CASSDSEASGGNEQFF. CDR3 coding DNA: TGTGCCAGCAGTGACTCGGAGGCTAGCGGGGGCAATGAGCAGTTCTTC.

This clone has only one observation. V is TRBV11-2 and J is TRBJ2-4; TRBD2 matches 8 bases. V was pared by 5 bases and J by 2 bases, with 14 bases of the junction left unmatched. CDR3 length equals 18 residues. CDR1 SGHAT and CDR2 FQNNGV come from the germline V gene. The CDR3 protein is CASSALLDGGATKNIQYF. As DNA, the CDR3 is TGTGCCAGCAGCGCCTTGTTGGACGGGGGGGCAACCAAAAACATTCAGTACTTC.

The chain employs TRBV5-1 and TRBJ1-2; maybe TRBD1 (6 bases). The CDR3 sequence is 14 residues long. CDR1 is SGHRS, CDR2 YFSETQ, per germline. Trimming shortened V by 4 bases and J by 6 bases, and 16 bases separated the two germline ends. CDR3 in amino acids: CASSTADSRDGYTF. The CDR3 DNA sequence: TGCGCCAGCAGCACCGCGGACAGTAGGGATGGCTACACCTTC.

CDR3: CASRTGVSYEQYF. In DNA form, the CDR3 reads TGCGCCAGCAGAACCGGGGTTTCCTACGAGCAGTACTTC. The rearrangement links TRBV5-1 to TRBJ2-7; D might be TRBD2 (5 bases). The CDR3 consists of 13 residues. Per germline, CDR1 SGHRS and CDR2 YFSETQ. V was trimmed by 5 bases and J by 1 base, leaving 10 bases between them. Full variable domain (remainder filled in from reference TRBV5-1 and TRBJ2-7): KAGVTQTPRYLIKTRGQQVTLSCSPISGHRSVSWYQQTPGQGLQFLFEYFSETQRNKGNFPGRFSGRQFSNSRSEMNVSTLELGDSALYLCASRTGVSYEQYFGPGTRLTVT.

This clone has just a few counts. The CDR3 nucleotides are TGCGCCAGCAGGATTGGATATCAGGGCAGTGACTCAGATACGCAGTATTTT. It yields the protein CASRIGYQGSDSDTQYF. J is TRBJ2-3 and V is TRBV5-1, with a tentative D call TRBD1 (5 bases). CDR1 SGHRS and CDR2 YFSETQ come from the germline V gene. The CDR3 contains 17 residues. Between the trimmed V and J ends, which lost 5 bases and 4 bases, there was a span of 23 bases. The full variable domain, rest sourced from reference TRBV5-1 and TRBJ2-3, is KAGVTQTPRYLIKTRGQQVTLSCSPISGHRSVSWYQQTPGQGLQFLFEYFSETQRNKGNFPGRFSGRQFSNSRSEMNVSTLELGDSALYLCASRIGYQGSDSDTQYFGPGTRLTVL.

The rearrangement joins TRBV13 to TRBJ2-7; D may be TRBD2 (6 bases). With 0 bases removed from V and 4 bases from J, the gap between germline ends came to 10 bases. The CDR3 sequence is 14 residues long. Germline V gene data show CDR1 as PRHDT and CDR2 as FYEKMQ (reference sequence). The CDR3 nucleotides are TGTGCCAGCAGCTTAGGAGGGACTCAGTACGAGCAGTACTTC. Its translation: CASSLGGTQYEQYF.